This TCR beta chain was documented in a study of technical replicates of blood from a few donors. Repertoires were generated with immunoSEQ multiplex PCR, while TCRdb's copy carries only in-frame clones and drops some. Of some 80,000 clones in the sample, about 97% are singletons; the top ten hold 0.3% to 0.35%. The source is a human donor in good health. The source material was T cells isolated from PBMCs.

The CDR3 coding sequence is TGTGCCATCTCGTGGGACACCAAGAACACTGAAGCTTTCTTT. Translation gives CAISWDTKNTEAFF. The gene calls are TRBV6-1 and TRBJ1-1; D is possibly TRBD1 (6 bases). Trimming took off 10 bases at V and 1 base at J, with 16 bases between the two ends. This CDR3 contains 14 residues. CDR1 and CDR2 (germline): MNHNS, SASEGT.